The 22 T cell receptor beta chains below were found in one sample sequenced in a study of OX40 agonist ivuxolimab in advanced cancers. This table comes from immunoSEQ multiplex PCR, and its TCRdb copy is limited to in-frame clones, with some not included. The data contain 60,000 to 80,000 clones, 84% of them singletons. Material: CD4+ or CD8+ T cells sorted from blood, obtained in a trial of the OX40 agonist ivuxolimab. These receptors were obtained from an adult with an advanced solid tumor such as melanoma, head and neck, liver or kidney cancer.

J is TRBJ1-1 and V is TRBV7-2; D is unresolved. This CDR3 region has 12 residues. V was cut by 4 bases and J by 7 bases, with 10 bases left in between. Looked up from germline, CDR1 is SGHTA and CDR2 is FQGNSA. The CDR3 region is CASSSSGFEAFF. CDR3 DNA sequence: TGTGCCAGCAGCTCCTCAGGCTTTGAAGCTTTCTTT.

J is TRBJ1-1 and V is TRBV7-2, with D possibly TRBD1 on 6 matching bases. This CDR3 is 16 amino acids long. Germline V gene data show CDR1 as SGHTA and CDR2 as FQGNSA. V gave up 3 bases and J gave up 0 bases, with 14 bases separating them. The CDR3 bases are TGTGCCAGCAGCTTTGGGAGGGGGGGCTTGAACACTGAAGCTTTCTTT. The encoded protein is CASSFGRGGLNTEAFF.

The V gene is TRBV5-1, the J gene TRBJ1-1; TRBD1 might be the D (5 bases). CDR3 length: 16 amino acids. Germline V gene sequence: CDR1 SGHRS, CDR2 YFSETQ. With 0 bases removed from V and 0 bases from J, the gap between germline ends came to 12 bases. The CDR3 DNA reads as TGCGCCAGCAGCTTGGGGGTCGGGGGTGTGAACACTGAAGCTTTCTTT. Amino acid sequence: CASSLGVGGVNTEAFF.

CDR3 nucleotides: TGTGCCAGCAGCGTTGACGGGGATTCTTATCAGCCCCAGCATTTT. Its translation is CASSVDGDSYQPQHF. V usage is TRBV9 and J usage is TRBJ1-5, with no clear D. Deletions cut 2 bases from V and 5 bases from J, with 14 bases between. Per the germline V gene, CDR1 is SGDLS and CDR2 is YYNGEE. There are 15 residues in the CDR3.

CDR3 sequence reads: CASSGQGYGEAFF. The DNA of the CDR3 is TGCGCCAGCAGCGGACAGGGGTATGGTGAAGCTTTCTTT. The V gene is TRBV5-1, the J gene TRBJ1-1; 9 bases fit TRBD1. This CDR3 has 13 amino acids. With V trimmed by 4 bases and J by 7 bases, 5 bases remained unmatched. Germline values: CDR1 SGHRS, CDR2 YFSETQ. The whole variable domain, remainder taken from reference TRBV5-1 and TRBJ1-1, is KAGVTQTPRYLIKTRGQQVTLSCSPISGHRSVSWYQQTPGQGLQFLFEYFSETQRNKGNFPGRFSGRQFSNSRSEMNVSTLELGDSALYLCASSGQGYGEAFFGQGTRLTVV.

The chain employs TRBV12-5 and TRBJ2-5, with D perhaps matching TRBD1 or TRBD2 (5 bases each). The CDR3 totals 16 residues. V was cut by 5 bases and J by 5 bases, with 21 bases left in between. CDR1 and CDR2 (germline): LGHNT, FRNRAP. CDR3 coding DNA: TGTGCTAGTGGTCCCTTGGGACCTAACGGCGAGGAGACCCAGTACTTC. The encoded protein is CASGPLGPNGEETQYF. Full variable domain (rest looked up from reference TRBV12-5 and TRBJ2-5): DARVTQTPRHKVTEMGQEVTMRCQPILGHNTVFWYRQTMMQGLELLAYFRNRAPLDDSGMPKDRFSAEMPDATLATLKIQPSEPRDSAVYFCASGPLGPNGEETQYFGPGTRLLVL.

Only one count was recorded for this clone. V and J are TRBV5-4 and TRBJ2-2, with 16 bases matching TRBD2. Germline-derived CDR1 and CDR2 are SGHNT and YYREEE (reference sequence). Trimming cost V 5 bases and J 4 bases; bases outside gene matches: 8. The CDR3 loop spans 18 amino acids. CDR3 in DNA: TGTGCCAGCAGTTCCGGGACTAGCGGGGGGGCGGGCACCGGGGAGCTGTTTTTT. Its translation: CASSSGTSGGAGTGELFF.

This rearrangement joins TRBV5-6 to TRBJ1-1; D ambiguous. Germline V gene data show CDR1 as SGHDT and CDR2 as YYEEEE. The CDR3 is made up of 13 amino acids. The V gene lost 2 bases and the J gene lost 4 bases, with 9 bases spanning the gap. The CDR3 region is CASSLSWSTEAFF. CDR3 coding DNA: TGTGCCAGCAGCTTAAGTTGGAGCACTGAAGCTTTCTTT.

This clone was detected a few times. This sequence joins TRBV4-2 and TRBJ1-1; possible D gene TRBD1, 5 bases. Germline lookup yields CDR1 LGHNA and CDR2 YNFKEQ. The length of the CDR3 is 15 residues. V lost 6 bases and J 2 bases, leaving 16 bases between the germline ends. The CDR3 DNA reads as TGTGCCAGCAGATCATCGGGGGACTTAAACACTGAAGCTTTCTTT. Protein: CASRSSGDLNTEAFF.

This chain links TRBV5-1 with TRBJ1-3, with 7 bases matching TRBD1. The CDR3 length is 17 residues. Germline CDR1 is SGHRS and CDR2 is YFSETQ. V lost 9 bases and J lost 0; bases outside the gene matches: 15. The chain's CDR3 is CANRKGAPTFSGNTIYF. The CDR3 region has the DNA TGCGCCAACAGAAAGGGGGCCCCTACCTTCTCTGGAAACACCATATATTTT.

The rearrangement uses TRBV7-9 and TRBJ1-5, with D uncertain. The CDR3 is made up of 12 amino acids. V was shortened by 6 bases and J by 4 bases, with 7 bases between the two germline ends. Germline V gives CDR1 SEHNR, CDR2 FQNEAQ (reference sequence). CDR3 protein: CASSVPNQPQHF. The CDR3 bases are TGTGCCAGCAGTGTGCCAAATCAGCCCCAGCATTTT.

The chain links TRBV6-6 to TRBJ2-1; D is ambiguous. CDR1 MNHNY and CDR2 SVGAGI come from the germline V gene (reference sequence). Between the trimmed V and J ends, which lost 2 bases and 5 bases, there was a span of 7 bases. The CDR3 spans 13 residues. The chain's CDR3 is CASSYPEDNEQFF. The CDR3 bases are TGTGCCAGCAGTTACCCCGAGGACAATGAGCAGTTCTTC.

The genes are TRBV7-3 and TRBJ2-1; TRBD2 matches at 11 bases. V lost 5 bases to trimming and J lost 7 bases; unmatched junction nucleotides: 10. The CDR3 spans 16 residues. In germline, CDR1 is SGHTA, CDR2 FQGTGA. This CDR3 reads CASSVSGTSGLNEQFF. The CDR3 DNA follows: TGTGCCAGCAGCGTATCCGGGACTAGCGGCCTGAATGAGCAGTTCTTC.

The chain uses TRBV6-5 and TRBJ2-7, with a weak D call TRBD2 (7 bases). Trimming pared 6 bases from V and 3 bases from J, leaving 18 bases between. From germline, CDR1 is MNHEY and CDR2 SVGAGI. CDR3 size: 15 residues. This CDR3 is CASRSPGGVLYEQYF. CDR3 nucleotide sequence: TGTGCCAGCAGATCCCCGGGGGGCGTCCTCTACGAGCAGTACTTC.

CDR3 loop: CASSYSGTGGDEQYF. CDR3 coding DNA: TGTGCCAGCAGCTACTCCGGGACAGGGGGCGACGAGCAGTACTTC. The gene calls are TRBV7-6 and TRBJ2-7; 12 bases map to TRBD1. After removal of 4 bases from V and 5 bases from J, the junction contained 6 bases not matched to a gene. CDR1 is SGHVS, CDR2 FNYEAQ, per germline. There are 15 residues in the CDR3. Drawing the rest from reference TRBV7-6 and TRBJ2-7, the complete variable domain is GAGVSQSPRYKVTKRGQDVALRCDPISGHVSLYWYRQALGQGPEFLTYFNYEAQQDKSGLPNDRFSAERPEGSISTLTIQRTEQRDSAMYRCASSYSGTGGDEQYFGPGTRLTVT.

In this sample, this clone turned up a few times. The chain carries TRBV7-9 and TRBJ1-6, with D hard to call. The V end lost 4 bases, the J end lost 5 bases, and 12 bases lay between the germline ends. The CDR3 length is 15 residues. From germline, CDR1 is SEHNR and CDR2 FQNEAQ (reference sequence). The CDR3 here is CASSSWMAHNSPLHF. The CDR3 DNA reads TGTGCCAGCAGCTCTTGGATGGCTCATAATTCACCCCTCCACTTT.

The V gene is TRBV10-1, the J gene TRBJ1-5; weak D call: TRBD1 (5 bases). The CDR3 sequence is 18 residues long. Trimming took off 5 bases at V and 0 bases at J, with 20 bases between the two ends. CDR1 is WNHNN and CDR2 is SYGVQD in the germline V gene (reference sequence). DNA of the CDR3: TGCGCCAGCAGTTCCTCGGCAGGGCGAAAGTATAGCAATCAGCCCCAGCATTTT. It yields the protein CASSSSAGRKYSNQPQHF.

The rearrangement links TRBV6-4 to TRBJ1-5, with TRBD1 matching over 10 bases. The ends lost 6 bases at V and 0 bases at J; junction bases unmatched: 14. Per the germline V gene, CDR1 is MRHNA and CDR2 is SNTAGT. The CDR3 runs to 19 residues. The CDR3 DNA reads TGTGCCAGCAGACACGACAGGGGGCTAGACCTCTATAGCAATCAGCCCCAGCATTTT. Protein: CASRHDRGLDLYSNQPQHF.

This chain connects TRBV12-5 to TRBJ1-2, with a weak D call TRBD1 (5 bases). CDR3 size: 14 residues. Per germline, CDR1 LGHNT and CDR2 FRNRAP. Trimming took off 2 bases at V and 4 bases at J, with 11 bases between the two ends. The CDR3: CASGLSGGGYGYTF. The DNA of the CDR3 is TGTGCTAGTGGTTTGTCCGGGGGGGGCTATGGCTACACCTTC.

The rearrangement uses TRBV7-9 and TRBJ1-1; no firm D call. V was trimmed by 5 bases and J by 2 bases, leaving 15 bases between them. Looked up from germline, CDR1 is SEHNR and CDR2 is FQNEAQ (reference sequence). The length of the CDR3 is 15 residues. The CDR3 sequence is CASSPESEHNTEAFF. The CDR3 DNA reads as TGTGCCAGCAGCCCAGAATCGGAACATAACACTGAAGCTTTCTTT.

The rearrangement joins TRBV9 to TRBJ1-1, with 7 bases matching TRBD1. Germline V gene lookup returns CDR1 SGDLS and CDR2 YYNGEE. This CDR3 spans 14 amino acids. Losses at the gene ends were 0 bases for V and 5 bases for J; bases not matched to a gene: 4. The CDR3 here is CASSVGGGSTEAFF. CDR3 DNA sequence: TGTGCCAGCAGCGTAGGAGGGGGCTCGACTGAAGCTTTCTTT. Full variable domain (missing parts from reference TRBV9 and TRBJ1-1): DSGVTQTPKHLITATGQRVTLRCSPRSGDLSVYWYQQSLDQGLQFLIQYYNGEERAKGNILERFSAQQFPDLHSELNLSSLELGDSALYFCASSVGGGSTEAFFGQGTRLTVV.

This chain joins TRBV7-9 and TRBJ2-2; D remains unclear. The germline V and J ends were trimmed by 3 bases and 11 bases, with 4 bases remaining between them. This CDR3 contains 10 residues. CDR1 SEHNR and CDR2 FQNEAQ come from the germline V gene (reference sequence). The CDR3 nucleotides read TGTGCCAGCAGCTTCAGTGAGCTGTTTTTT. It yields the protein CASSFSELFF.